The 22 T cell receptor beta chains below all came from one sample that was sequenced in a study of shared clonotypes between healthy human individuals (dated by TCRdb to between 2020 and 2021). The library was generated by the immunoSEQ multiplex PCR assay. Held by TCRdb, this immuneACCESS table contains in-frame sequences only and omits some clones. Under half of the omission traces to an unresolved V gene where checked; the cause of the rest is unknown. Within this sample are a few million clones, with roughly 93% of them counted one time only. The ten largest account for about 0.37% of the sample. The sequenced material came from naive CD4+ T cells from PBMCs. According to the study, the label for this sample's cell subset or site signals: CD45RA+ positively selected. The receptor source for this set is a man aged 18-30 years in good health. Some clones in this sample may be carry-over from other donors' samples.

The rearrangement uses TRBV6-5 and TRBJ2-7, with 9 bases that match TRBD2. Per germline, CDR1 MNHEY and CDR2 SVGAGI. V dropped 11 bases and J dropped 2; count of bases not matched to a gene: 4. The CDR3 has 12 residues. In nucleotides, the CDR3 is TGTGCCGTTAGCGGGAGCCCCTACGAGCAGTACTTC. Its translation: CAVSGSPYEQYF.

This chain links TRBV13 with TRBJ2-7; 9 nucleotides agree with TRBD1. Germline lookup yields CDR1 PRHDT and CDR2 FYEKMQ (reference sequence). CDR3 length: 15 residues. V dropped 5 bases and J dropped 3; count of bases not matched to a gene: 8. CDR3 sequence reads: CASSPRTGAVYEQYF. In DNA, the CDR3 is TGTGCCAGCAGCCCCCGGACAGGGGCAGTCTACGAGCAGTACTTC.

The gene calls are TRBV5-8 and TRBJ1-5, with a tentative D call TRBD1 (6 bases). Looked up from germline, CDR1 is SGHTS and CDR2 is YDEGEE. V dropped 7 bases and J dropped 0 bases, with 14 bases sitting between them. The CDR3 contains 15 residues. CDR3 DNA sequence: TGTGCCAGCGAAGGGGGGGGATATAGCAATCAGCCCCAGCATTTT. Its translation: CASEGGGYSNQPQHF.

The gene calls are TRBV15 and TRBJ1-5; TRBD1 matches at 8 bases. The CDR3 length is 14 residues. Germline CDR1 LNHNV, CDR2 YYDKDF (reference sequence). Trimming took 1 base from V and 6 from J; bases not matched to a gene: 2. CDR3 sequence reads: CATSRAGGRQPQHF. CDR3 DNA: TGTGCCACCAGCAGAGCAGGGGGCCGTCAGCCCCAGCATTTT.

The chain links TRBV27 to TRBJ1-4; no clear D gene. With 0 bases removed from V and 0 bases from J, the gap between germline ends came to 8 bases. Germline loops: CDR1 MNHEY, CDR2 SMNVEV (reference sequence). The CDR3 loop spans 16 amino acids. CDR3 region: CASSLSGSTTNEKLFF. As DNA, the CDR3 is TGTGCCAGCAGTTTATCGGGAAGTACAACTAATGAAAAACTGTTTTTT.

This chain joins TRBV27 and TRBJ1-2; D not certain. This CDR3 has 11 amino acids. Germline V gene sequence: CDR1 MNHEY, CDR2 SMNVEV (reference sequence). Trimming stripped 5 bases from V and 7 bases from J, with 8 bases between. The CDR3 DNA reads as TGTGCCAGCAGTCGGGGTTCTGGCTACACCTTC. Protein: CASSRGSGYTF.

V is TRBV29-1 and J is TRBJ2-6, with 7 nucleotides matching TRBD2. The CDR3 is 20 residues long. Germline CDR1 is SQVTM and CDR2 is ANQGSEA. V shed 4 bases, J shed 0 bases, and the junction held 18 bases outside the gene matches. The CDR3 reads CSVVDRGAGRFSSGANVLTF. CDR3 DNA: TGCAGCGTTGTGGATCGGGGAGCGGGGCGCTTTAGCTCTGGGGCCAACGTCCTGACTTTC.

This chain links TRBV2 with TRBJ2-7, with 14 bases fitting TRBD2. The CDR3 is 16 residues long. Germline trimming cut 5 bases from V and 3 bases from J; bases unmatched to any gene: 6. Germline assignment: CDR1 SNHLY and CDR2 FYNNEI. The CDR3 DNA reads TGTGCCAGCAGTTTCGAAGGACTAGCGGGGGGCTACGAGCAGTACTTC. Protein sequence: CASSFEGLAGGYEQYF.

V is TRBV9 and J is TRBJ2-7; D is possibly TRBD2 (5 bases). The V and J ends lost 0 bases and 3 bases respectively, with 13 bases between them. The CDR3 totals 15 residues. The germline V gene encodes CDR1 SGDLS and CDR2 YYNGEE. CDR3 sequence reads: CASSVVRLANYEQYF. Here the CDR3 DNA reads TGTGCCAGCAGCGTAGTTCGTCTAGCCAACTACGAGCAGTACTTC.

The CDR3 region is CASSISPQQGDYGYTF. The CDR3 bases are TGTGCCAGTAGTATAAGTCCCCAACAGGGAGACTATGGCTACACCTTC. The rearrangement uses TRBV19 and TRBJ1-2; TRBD1 might be the D (6 bases). Germline CDR1 reads LNHDA; CDR2 reads SQIVND (reference sequence). CDR3 length equals 16 residues. V gave up 2 bases and J gave up 3 bases, with 16 bases separating them.

This clone has only one observation. The CDR3 loop reads CAITSSALSLTDTQYF. The CDR3 DNA reads as TGTGCCATCACGTCGAGCGCCCTATCCCTCACAGATACGCAGTATTTT. The genes are TRBV10-3 and TRBJ2-3, with unresolved D. Between the trimmed V and J ends, which lost 7 bases and 2 bases, there was a span of 19 bases. Per the germline V gene, CDR1 is ENHRY and CDR2 is SYGVKD. There are 16 residues in the CDR3.

The V and J genes are TRBV28 and TRBJ2-5, with TRBD1 as a possible D gene (6 bases). With 6 bases removed from V and 5 bases from J, the gap between germline ends came to 19 bases. There are 15 residues in the CDR3. Per the germline V gene, CDR1 is MDHEN and CDR2 is SYDVKM. CDR3 region: CASSLMGAPLETQYF. CDR3 nucleotide sequence: TGTGCCAGCAGCCTAATGGGGGCCCCTCTGGAGACCCAGTACTTC.

V is TRBV28 and J is TRBJ2-5; D is undetermined. Trimming removed 1 base from V and 1 base from J, with 4 bases in between. The germline V gene encodes CDR1 MDHEN and CDR2 SYDVKM. The CDR3 is 13 amino acids. The CDR3 DNA reads TGTGCCAGCAGTTTATTCCGCCAAGAGACCCAGTACTTC. Its translation: CASSLFRQETQYF.

Concerning this clone: The same CDR3 can be traced to other DNA sequences in this sample. The chain uses TRBV11-2 and TRBJ2-7; D uncertain. V lost 3 bases and J lost 0, with 6 bases in between. In germline, CDR1 is SGHAT, CDR2 FQNNGV. The CDR3 extends over 13 amino acids. The CDR3 loop is CASSFTGSYEQYF. The CDR3 coding sequence is TGTGCCAGCAGCTTCACGGGCTCCTACGAGCAGTACTTC.

The chain carries TRBV5-6 and TRBJ1-1; 10 bases align to TRBD1. Trimming took 4 bases from V and 6 from J; bases not matched to a gene: 15. Germline V gives CDR1 SGHDT, CDR2 YYEEEE. The CDR3 consists of 17 residues. The CDR3 coding sequence is TGTGCCAGCAGCCGCATGACAGGGGGCGCGGTGATCGCTGAAGCTTTCTTT. Its translation is CASSRMTGGAVIAEAFF.

V is TRBV2 and J is TRBJ2-7; D unresolved. This CDR3 contains 13 residues. Germline loops: CDR1 SNHLY, CDR2 FYNNEI. The V end lost 3 bases, the J end lost 0 bases, and 6 bases lay between the germline ends. CDR3 nucleotide sequence: TGTGCCAGCAGTGAGGACCGCTCCTACGAGCAGTACTTC. The encoded protein is CASSEDRSYEQYF.

J is TRBJ1-2 and V is TRBV28, with D hard to call. The CDR3 has 14 amino acids. CDR1 is MDHEN, CDR2 SYDVKM, per germline. V was pared by 2 bases and J by 2 bases, with 9 bases between. As DNA, the CDR3 is TGTGCCAGCAGTTTAGACATCAAGAACTATGGCTACACCTTC. It translates to CASSLDIKNYGYTF.

The rearrangement uses TRBV7-6 and TRBJ2-5; no reliable D call. In germline, CDR1 is SGHVS, CDR2 FNYEAQ. Trimming removed 7 bases from V and 2 bases from J, with 11 bases in between. The CDR3 sequence is 13 residues long. The CDR3 is CASTRQLQETQYF. For the CDR3, the DNA is TGTGCCAGCACTCGGCAGCTGCAAGAGACCCAGTACTTC.

This rearrangement joins TRBV5-1 to TRBJ2-2, with D possibly matching TRBD2 (5 bases). The V end lost 5 bases, the J end lost 5 bases, and 13 bases lay between the germline ends. The CDR3 runs to 14 residues. Germline V gene sequence: CDR1 SGHRS, CDR2 YFSETQ. This chain's CDR3 is CASSYGDKTGELFF. The CDR3 nucleotides read TGCGCCAGCAGTTACGGGGATAAAACCGGGGAGCTGTTTTTT. The whole variable domain, remainder taken from reference TRBV5-1 and TRBJ2-2, is KAGVTQTPRYLIKTRGQQVTLSCSPISGHRSVSWYQQTPGQGLQFLFEYFSETQRNKGNFPGRFSGRQFSNSRSEMNVSTLELGDSALYLCASSYGDKTGELFFGEGSRLTVL.

The CDR3 DNA reads TGCAGCGTTGAAGAAGGTGGACGCGGCCTCACTTTGGAGCAGTTCTTC. It translates to CSVEEGGRGLTLEQFF. The rearrangement links TRBV29-1 to TRBJ2-1; no reliable D call. Trimming left V 0 bases short and J 10 bases short, with 22 bases between. Germline lookup yields CDR1 SQVTM and CDR2 ANQGSEA. This CDR3 is built from 16 residues.

The rearrangement links TRBV6-5 to TRBJ2-1; the D is unclear. V lost 0 bases to trimming and J lost 5 bases, with 11 bases between them. Germline CDR1 is MNHEY and CDR2 is SVGAGI. The CDR3 is 15 amino acids. The CDR3 spells CASSYSVKVDNEQFF. The CDR3 DNA reads TGTGCCAGCAGTTACTCCGTGAAGGTTGACAATGAGCAGTTCTTC.

The chain recombines TRBV18 with TRBJ2-7; D gene ambiguous. CDR1 KGHSH and CDR2 LQKENI come from the germline V gene. The CDR3 totals 15 residues. V lost 2 bases, J lost 0 bases, and 11 bases lay in between. The CDR3 DNA sequence: TGTGCCAGCTCACCAAACTGGGGTAGCTCCTACGAGCAGTACTTC. This translates into CASSPNWGSSYEQYF.